This passage covers 21 T cell receptor beta chains from one sample sequenced in a study of CXCR3-negative and CXCR3-positive naive CD8 T cells. Via 5' RACE with UMI labels, TRB cDNA libraries were prepared. Each CDR3 protein gets one entry in TCRdb, which reprocessed the 5' RACE reads and gives no DNA. Recorded for this sample: 140,000 to 150,000 distinct CDR3 sequences. For these receptors, no antigen is known. Study-level findings and limits: Researchers report that CXCR3-positive naive cells carry more hydrophobic TRB CDR3s than CXCR3-negative naive cells.

The specimen was naive CXCR3+ CD8+ T cells from blood. Subset given: CD45RO-CCR7+CD27+CD95- naive CD8+ T cells expressing CXCR3 (TNR3+). The receptors here all came from a human donor in good health. Some clones in this sample may be carry-over from other donors' samples.

The V and J genes are TRBV20-1 and TRBJ2-2. The germline CDR1 and CDR2 sequences are DFQATT and SNEGSKA (reference sequence). The CDR3 has 13 residues. The CDR3: CSARDFNTGELFF.

The chain carries TRBV5-1 and TRBJ1-1. CDR1 is SGHRS, CDR2 YFSETQ, per germline. The CDR3 is 15 amino acids. CDR3 residues: CASSLYLDTNTEAFF.

V usage is TRBV7-9 and J usage is TRBJ2-7; the D call from TCRdb, TRBD1, cannot be confirmed without DNA. This CDR3 has 15 residues. Germline V lookup: CDR1 SEHNR, CDR2 FQNEAQ (reference sequence). This CDR3 reads CASTPPRAEAYEQYF.

The chain employs TRBV13 and TRBJ2-1; no DNA is available, so the TRBD1 call from TCRdb remains unchecked. The CDR3 sequence is 16 residues long. CDR1 is PRHDT and CDR2 is FYEKMQ in the germline V gene (reference sequence). This chain's CDR3 is CASSYPFEGGNNEQFF.

The CDR3 protein is CASSSAGGIDNSPLHF. This chain links TRBV4-2 with TRBJ1-6. The CDR3 sequence is 16 residues long. Germline assignment: CDR1 LGHNA and CDR2 YNFKEQ.

The chain carries TRBV3-1 and TRBJ1-3; TCRdb picks TRBD1, but there is no DNA to check that call. Germline V lookup: CDR1 LGHDT, CDR2 YNNKEL (reference sequence). The CDR3 has 16 residues. This chain's CDR3 is CASSQDRGYSGNTIYF.

V usage is TRBV28 and J usage is TRBJ1-1. Germline loops: CDR1 MDHEN, CDR2 SYDVKM. The CDR3 is made up of 14 amino acids. The CDR3: CASSLTRLNTEAFF.

The chain has TRBV15 and TRBJ2-1. Per the germline V gene, CDR1 is LNHNV and CDR2 is YYDKDF (reference sequence). CDR3 size: 17 residues. The CDR3 spells CATSREDAGSSYNEQFF.

This sequence joins TRBV29-1 and TRBJ2-3; there is no DNA to check the TCRdb D call of TRBD1. CDR1 SQVTM and CDR2 ANQGSEA come from the germline V gene. The CDR3 has 14 amino acids. CDR3 protein: CSVEAGPGEDTQYF.

The chain links TRBV27 to TRBJ1-2; there is no DNA to check the TCRdb D call of TRBD1. The CDR3 is made up of 15 amino acids. CDR1 MNHEY and CDR2 SMNVEV come from the germline V gene (reference sequence). The CDR3 sequence: CASSRNVQSLHGYTF.

The rearrangement joins TRBV7-8 to TRBJ1-6. Germline assignment: CDR1 SGHVS and CDR2 FQNEAQ. CDR3 length equals 15 residues. The CDR3: CASSLVAQDNSPPHF.

This chain joins TRBV7-2 and TRBJ2-2; the TRBD1 assignment by TCRdb is unverifiable without DNA. The CDR3 runs to 15 residues. Germline-derived CDR1 and CDR2 are SGHTA and FQGNSA. CDR3 region: CASSSDRPNTGELFF. Full variable domain (remainder filled in from reference TRBV7-2 and TRBJ2-2): GAGVSQSPSNKVTEKGKDVELRCDPISGHTALYWYRQSLGQGLEFLIYFQGNSAPDKSGLPSDRFSAERTGGSVSTLTIQRTQQEDSAVYLCASSSDRPNTGELFFGEGSRLTVL.

This sequence joins TRBV7-9 and TRBJ2-7; TCRdb picks TRBD1, but there is no DNA to check that call. CDR3 size: 14 residues. Germline assignment: CDR1 SEHNR and CDR2 FQNEAQ (reference sequence). The chain's CDR3 is CASSQTGQWAEQYF.

The V and J genes are TRBV11-2 and TRBJ2-7; TCRdb names TRBD2, which stays unverified in the absence of DNA. The CDR3 spans 15 residues. The V gene's germline CDR1 is SGHAT and CDR2 FQNNGV. CDR3 loop: CASSLRSSGAYEQYF.

The V call is TRBV29-1, the J call TRBJ2-1; the D gene TCRdb calls, TRBD1, cannot be checked with no DNA. Germline V CDR1 and CDR2: SQVTM, ANQGSEA. The CDR3 extends over 13 amino acids. CDR3 protein: CSVRDSSYNEQFF.

V and J are TRBV4-1 and TRBJ2-2. The CDR3 totals 15 residues. Germline V gives CDR1 MGHRA, CDR2 YSYEKL. The CDR3: CASSQEGGNTGELFF.

The chain carries TRBV27 and TRBJ2-7; TCRdb's D call of TRBD1 is untestable without DNA. CDR1 is MNHEY, CDR2 SMNVEV, per germline (reference sequence). The CDR3 extends over 14 amino acids. This CDR3 reads CASSSDRVIHEQYF.

V and J are TRBV7-3 and TRBJ2-1; there is no DNA to check the TCRdb D call of TRBD2. The CDR3 runs to 16 residues. CDR1 is SGHTA, CDR2 FQGTGA, per germline. CDR3 loop: CASSREAGMVYNEQFF.

The chain has TRBV27 and TRBJ2-3; TCRdb gives TRBD2 as the D gene, but with no DNA this cannot be confirmed. Germline CDR1 reads MNHEY; CDR2 reads SMNVEV (reference sequence). The CDR3 consists of 15 residues. The CDR3 loop reads CASSLLAGGLNTQYF.

V and J are TRBV19 and TRBJ1-2. The CDR3 contains 15 residues. Germline V gives CDR1 LNHDA, CDR2 SQIVND (reference sequence). The CDR3 region is CASSMMGYGDYGYTF.

This chain uses TRBV7-9 with TRBJ1-1; checking the TCRdb D call of TRBD1 is not possible without DNA. The germline gives CDR1 SEHNR, CDR2 FQNEAQ (reference sequence). The CDR3 is 16 amino acids. The CDR3: CASSIITGELNTEAFF.